Described below is a single T cell receptor (beta chain) sequence and its context. This CDR3 region has 14 residues. V was pared by 0 bases and J by 2 bases, with 9 bases between. Germline assignment: CDR1 GTSNPN and CDR2 SVGIG (reference sequence). TCRdb processed the PCR reads anew with MiXCR; each CDR3 protein has one entry. The sample has approximately 24,000 distinct CDR3 sequences, approximately 53% seen once; the top ten hold more than 40%. This entry comes from a study of CD4 and CD8 cells across lung adenocarcinoma regions. Samples came from patients with localized non-small cell lung adenocarcinoma.

The sequence was collected from a male donor with lung adenocarcinoma. The CD4 and CD8 labels of this study may be unreliable. The gene calls are TRBV30 and TRBJ2-3, with no clear D. Sample: CD8+ T cells from the center of a lung tumor. The CDR3 DNA sequence: TGTGCCTGGAGTGTAGGCGGAATCACAGATACGCAGTATTTT. It yields the protein CAWSVGGITDTQYF.